This T cell receptor (beta chain) derives from a study of blood T cell repertoires in COVID-19. Study details: COVID-19 samples, acute and convalescent, were from the United States, Italy and Spain. Nucleic acid was either cDNA or gDNA, and it came from T cells, B-cell-depleted T cells, or PBMCs.

The CDR3 totals 14 residues. Trimming shortened V by 5 bases and J by 3 bases, and 13 bases separated the two germline ends. CDR1 and CDR2 from the germline V gene are SEHNR and FQNEAQ (reference sequence). Original handling: Using reference gene primer amplification, nucleated cell counts were estimated. TCRdb's copy holds only in-frame clones and misses some; the assay was immunoSEQ multiplex PCR. V and J calls and clone size follow that table, whereas D and trimming were derived from the DNA. The sample includes 250,000 to 300,000 clones, more than 70% of them seen just once. The rearrangement links TRBV7-9 to TRBJ1-2, with D possibly matching TRBD1 (6 bases). Sequenced: peripheral blood. This clonotype was sampled from a woman aged 35 to 49 who had recovered from COVID-19. The CDR3 loop reads CASSPLGAHYGYTF. In DNA, the CDR3 is TGTGCCAGCAGCCCCCTGGGGGCCCACTATGGCTACACCTTC.